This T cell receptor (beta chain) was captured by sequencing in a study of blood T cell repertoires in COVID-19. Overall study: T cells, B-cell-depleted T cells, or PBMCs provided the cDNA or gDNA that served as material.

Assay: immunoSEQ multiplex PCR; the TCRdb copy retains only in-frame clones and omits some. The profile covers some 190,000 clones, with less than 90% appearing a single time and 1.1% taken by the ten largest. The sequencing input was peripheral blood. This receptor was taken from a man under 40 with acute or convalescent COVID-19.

The CDR3 DNA is TGCGCCAGCAGTCTTTCGGGACAGCAAAACTATGGCTACACCTTC. Protein: CASSLSGQQNYGYTF. The V gene is TRBV23-1, the J gene TRBJ1-2, with 7 bases fitting TRBD1. TRBV23-1 is designated an ORF whose function remains uncertain. The CDR3 sequence is 15 residues long. V lost 4 bases, J lost 2 bases, and 7 bases stayed unmatched.